The source of this T cell receptor (beta chain) is a study of cytomegalovirus exposure and HLA in healthy donors. This PCR relied on a set of 60 Vbeta primers and 13 Jbeta primers. Sequenced by immunoSEQ multiplex PCR; TCRdb stores in-frame clones only, minus some. The sample has under 150,000 clones, about 84% seen once. The germline V gene has CDR1 SGHRS and CDR2 YFSETQ. With 0 bases removed from V and 0 bases from J, the gap between germline ends came to 7 bases. This CDR3 region has 15 residues. Study conclusions and caveats: Several top significant clusters appeared, in a later analysis, to be linked to common viral pathogens.

Worth noting for this clone: What it recognizes is unknown.

Sequencing was done on a sample of PBMCs. This TCR derives from a man in his forties or fifties in good health and CMV-seronegative. V usage is TRBV5-1 and J usage is TRBJ2-1, with D possibly being TRBD2 (6 bases). The CDR3 is CASSLAGDSYNEQFF. The CDR3 DNA follows: TGCGCCAGCAGCTTGGCGGGGGACTCCTACAATGAGCAGTTCTTC.